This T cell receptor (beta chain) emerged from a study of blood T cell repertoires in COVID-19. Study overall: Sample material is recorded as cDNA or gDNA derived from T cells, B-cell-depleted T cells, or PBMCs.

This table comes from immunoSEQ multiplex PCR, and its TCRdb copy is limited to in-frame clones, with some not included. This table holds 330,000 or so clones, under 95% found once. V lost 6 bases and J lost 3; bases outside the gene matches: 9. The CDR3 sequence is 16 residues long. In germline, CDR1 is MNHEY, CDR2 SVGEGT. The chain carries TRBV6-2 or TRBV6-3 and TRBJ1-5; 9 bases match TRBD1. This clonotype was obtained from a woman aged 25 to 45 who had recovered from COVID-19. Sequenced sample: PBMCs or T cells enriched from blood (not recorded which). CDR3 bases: TGTGCCAGCAGCCAACGCCGGGACAGGGACAATCAGCCCCAGCATTTT. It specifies CASSQRRDRDNQPQHF.